The 9 T cell receptor beta chains below all came from one sample that was sequenced in a study of T cells after posttransplantation cyclophosphamide. TCRdb's copy holds only in-frame clones and misses some; the assay was immunoSEQ multiplex PCR. This table holds about 32,000 clones, 91% found once. The naive gate required viable CD3+CD4+ or CD3+CD8+ cells with CCR7+CD45RA+CD45RO-CD95-CD27+CD28+ phenotype. Sequenced input: naive CD4+ T cells sorted from blood. These TCRs come from a man aged 25 to 40 in good health and a related stem cell transplant donor.

The chain has TRBV29-1 and TRBJ1-1; D is uncertain. The V gene's germline CDR1 is SQVTM and CDR2 ANQGSEA. The CDR3 length is 11 residues. Between the trimmed V and J ends, which lost 5 bases and 1 base, there was a span of 5 bases. This CDR3 is CSVRENTEAFF. CDR3 DNA: TGCAGCGTTCGAGAGAACACTGAAGCTTTCTTT.

This clone has more than one count but fewer than ten. V usage is TRBV5-8 and J usage is TRBJ1-3; D may be TRBD1 (6 bases). From germline, CDR1 is SGHTS and CDR2 YDEGEE. Trimming stripped 0 bases from V and 4 bases from J, with 11 bases between. The CDR3 sequence is 15 residues long. This CDR3 is CASSLAQGWGNTIYF. The CDR3 DNA follows: TGTGCCAGCAGCTTGGCTCAGGGGTGGGGAAACACCATATATTTT. Looking up the rest from reference TRBV5-8 and TRBJ1-3 gives the full variable domain: EAGVTQSPTHLIKTRGQQATLRCSPISGHTSVYWYQQALGLGLQFLLWYDEGEERNRGNFPPRFSGRQFPNYSSELNVNALELEDSALYLCASSLAQGWGNTIYFGEGSWLTVV.

In its sample, this clone was seen once. V is TRBV5-1 and J is TRBJ2-1, with 11 nucleotides matching TRBD2. V lost 3 bases to trimming and J lost 7 bases; unmatched junction nucleotides: 15. The CDR3 has 18 amino acids. Germline assignment: CDR1 SGHRS and CDR2 YFSETQ. This chain's CDR3 is CASSSEFPRLAGRNEQFF. The CDR3 DNA sequence: TGCGCCAGCAGCTCGGAATTCCCAAGACTAGCGGGGAGGAATGAGCAGTTCTTC.

The chain links TRBV7-2 to TRBJ1-5; TRBD1 is a possible D gene (5 bases). The V gene lost 0 bases and the J gene lost 7 bases, with 13 bases spanning the gap. The CDR3 covers 15 residues. The germline CDR1 and CDR2 sequences are SGHTA and FQGNSA. The CDR3 region has the DNA TGTGCCAGCAGCTTAGCGCAGGGAAGGGAACAGCCCCAGCATTTT. Amino acids: CASSLAQGREQPQHF. The full variable domain, in which reference TRBV7-2 and TRBJ1-5 provide the parts outside the CDR3, is GAGVSQSPSNKVTEKGKDVELRCDPISGHTALYWYRQSLGQGLEFLIYFQGNSAPDKSGLPSDRFSAERTGGSVSTLTIQRTQQEDSAVYLCASSLAQGREQPQHFGDGTRLSIL.

The genes are TRBV5-4 and TRBJ1-2; 7 bases fit TRBD1. Germline CDR1 and CDR2: SGHNT and YYREEE (reference sequence). Trimming removed 0 bases from V and 5 bases from J; junction bases left unmatched: 4. This CDR3 comprises 14 residues. CDR3 coding DNA: TGTGCCAGCAGCTTGGAGGGGGCCCCATATGGCTACACCTTC. This encodes CASSLEGAPYGYTF.

About this clone: Sequence at one end of the junction differs from germline and may be a read error. The V call is TRBV5-1, the J call TRBJ2-7, with 8 positions matching TRBD1. CDR3 length equals 15 residues. Germline assignment: CDR1 SGHRS and CDR2 YFSETQ. The CDR3 DNA follows: TGCGCCAGCAGCTTGGCTTCCGGACAGGGTCGAGGTCCGAACTTC. Translated: CASSLASGQGRGPNF.

The chain joins TRBV13 to TRBJ2-7, with 12 bases lining up with TRBD1. In germline, CDR1 is PRHDT, CDR2 FYEKMQ (reference sequence). Germline trimming cut 5 bases from V and 5 bases from J; bases unmatched to any gene: 10. The CDR3 spans 16 residues. The CDR3 here is CASSPNPGTGGDEQYF. The CDR3 DNA reads TGTGCCAGCAGCCCGAATCCCGGGACAGGGGGCGACGAGCAGTACTTC.

The chain has TRBV7-2 and TRBJ2-5, with D possibly matching TRBD2 (6 bases). Germline loops: CDR1 SGHTA, CDR2 FQGNSA. Trimming stripped 7 bases from V and 5 bases from J, with 17 bases between. The CDR3 loop spans 14 amino acids. The CDR3 here is CASTFLPGVETQYF. CDR3 coding DNA: TGTGCCAGCACCTTCCTGCCGGGGGTGGAGACCCAGTACTTC.

The V and J genes are TRBV2 and TRBJ1-1; perhaps TRBD1 as D (6 bases). The ends were cut back, 2 bases at V and 2 bases at J, with 9 bases in the middle. The CDR3 length is 14 residues. Germline V gives CDR1 SNHLY, CDR2 FYNNEI. This CDR3 reads CASSEPGVNTEAFF. The CDR3 DNA sequence: TGTGCCAGCAGTGAACCAGGGGTCAACACTGAAGCTTTCTTT.